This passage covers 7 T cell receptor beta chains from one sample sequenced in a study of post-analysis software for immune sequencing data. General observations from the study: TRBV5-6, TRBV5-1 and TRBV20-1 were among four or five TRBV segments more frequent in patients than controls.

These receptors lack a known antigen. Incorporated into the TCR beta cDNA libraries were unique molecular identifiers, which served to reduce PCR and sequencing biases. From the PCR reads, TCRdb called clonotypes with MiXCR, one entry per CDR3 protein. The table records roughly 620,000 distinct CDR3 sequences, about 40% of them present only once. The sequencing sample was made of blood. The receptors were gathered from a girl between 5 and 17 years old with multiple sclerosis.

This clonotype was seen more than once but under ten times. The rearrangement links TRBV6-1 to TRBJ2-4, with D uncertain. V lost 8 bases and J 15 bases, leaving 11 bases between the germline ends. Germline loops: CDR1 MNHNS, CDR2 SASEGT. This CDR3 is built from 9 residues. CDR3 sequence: CASGDIRYF. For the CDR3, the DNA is TGTGCCAGCGGAGACATAAGGTACTTC.

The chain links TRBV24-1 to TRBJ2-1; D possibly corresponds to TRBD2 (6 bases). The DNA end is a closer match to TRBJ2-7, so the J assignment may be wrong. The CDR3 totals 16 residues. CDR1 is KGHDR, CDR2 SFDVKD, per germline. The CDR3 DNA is TGTGCCACCAGTGATTGGGGCGCTAGCGCCTACAATGAGCAGTACTTC. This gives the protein CATSDWGASAYNEQYF.

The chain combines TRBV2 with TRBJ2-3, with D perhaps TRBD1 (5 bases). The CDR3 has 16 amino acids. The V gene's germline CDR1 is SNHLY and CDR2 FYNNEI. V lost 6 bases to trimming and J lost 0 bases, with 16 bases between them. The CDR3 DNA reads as TGTGCCAGCAGCCCTGTAGGGGCCACTAGCACAGATACGCAGTATTTT. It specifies CASSPVGATSTDTQYF. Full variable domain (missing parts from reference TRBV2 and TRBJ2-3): EPEVTQTPSHQVTQMGQEVILRCVPISNHLYFYWYRQILGQKVEFLVSFYNNEISEKSEIFDDQFSVERPDGSNFTLKIRSTKLEDSAMYFCASSPVGATSTDTQYFGPGTRLTVL.

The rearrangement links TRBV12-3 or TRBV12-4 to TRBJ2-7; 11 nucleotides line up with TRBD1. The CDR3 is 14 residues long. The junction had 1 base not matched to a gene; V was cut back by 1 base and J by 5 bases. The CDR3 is CASSLGTGGHEQYF. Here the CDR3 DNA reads TGTGCCAGCAGTTTAGGGACAGGGGGCCACGAGCAGTACTTC.

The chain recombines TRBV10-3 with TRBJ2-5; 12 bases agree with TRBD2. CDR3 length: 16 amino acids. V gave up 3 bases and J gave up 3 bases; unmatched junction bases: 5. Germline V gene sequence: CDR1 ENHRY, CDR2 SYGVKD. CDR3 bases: TGTGCCATCAGTGACGGACTAGCGGGATTCAAAGAGACCCAGTACTTC. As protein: CAISDGLAGFKETQYF.

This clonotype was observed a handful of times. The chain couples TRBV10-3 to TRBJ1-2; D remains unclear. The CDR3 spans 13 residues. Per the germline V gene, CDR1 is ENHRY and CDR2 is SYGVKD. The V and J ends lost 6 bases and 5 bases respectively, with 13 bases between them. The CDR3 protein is CAISQDASYGYTF. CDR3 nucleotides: TGTGCCATCAGCCAGGACGCGAGTTATGGCTACACCTTC.

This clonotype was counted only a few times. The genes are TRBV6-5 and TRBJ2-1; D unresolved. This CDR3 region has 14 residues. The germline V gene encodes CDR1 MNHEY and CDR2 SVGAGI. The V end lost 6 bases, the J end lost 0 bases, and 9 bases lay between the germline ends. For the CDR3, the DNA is TGTGCCAGCAGGCCCGGGCTCTCCTACAATGAGCAGTTCTTC. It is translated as CASRPGLSYNEQFF.